The clone carrying this TCR beta chain was found once. The target antigen is unknown. These data originate in a study of cytomegalovirus exposure and HLA in healthy donors. Study results and limitations: Listed as cytomegalovirus-associated were 170 or so TCR beta chains. Rarity held for most TCR sequences, but there were some public TCRs that occurred in many donors.

Produced via immunoSEQ multiplex PCR; TCRdb's table is partial and in-frame only. The sample shows more than 110,000 clones, roughly nine tenths of them seen only once. This TCR derives from a man aged 18-30 years in good health and CMV-seronegative. Sequencing used PBMCs.

The CDR3 bases are TGTGCCAGCACGGGACAGGGGTTCTCTGGAAACACCATATATTTT. Protein: CASTGQGFSGNTIYF. J is TRBJ1-3 and V is TRBV28; 10 bases line up with TRBD1. The CDR3 is 15 amino acids. Germline V gene data show CDR1 as MDHEN and CDR2 as SYDVKM. V lost 7 bases, J lost 0 bases, and 3 bases stayed unmatched.